This TCR beta chain was retrieved from a study of tumor-infiltrating lymphocytes in oesophageal squamous cell carcinoma. The CDR3 has 13 amino acids. CDR1 and CDR2 from the germline V gene are SGHVS and FNYEAQ. V lost 4 bases to trimming and J lost 1 base, with 7 bases between them. By frequency in the sample, this clonotype is medium-sized. TCRdb called the PCR reads again in MiXCR, with one record for every CDR3 protein. The data contain 5,500 to 6,500 distinct CDR3 sequences, about 15% of them singletons. The chain recombines TRBV7-6 with TRBJ1-1; no firm D call. This receptor was obtained from a male donor with esophageal squamous cell carcinoma. Sequencing input: normal esophageal tissue next to the tumor. Here the CDR3 DNA reads TGTGCCAGCAGCTCGGTACGGAACACTGAAGCTTTCTTT. It encodes CASSSVRNTEAFF. Complete variable domain (other parts from reference TRBV7-6 and TRBJ1-1): GAGVSQSPRYKVTKRGQDVALRCDPISGHVSLYWYRQALGQGPEFLTYFNYEAQQDKSGLPNDRFSAERPEGSISTLTIQRTEQRDSAMYRCASSSVRNTEAFFGQGTRLTVV.